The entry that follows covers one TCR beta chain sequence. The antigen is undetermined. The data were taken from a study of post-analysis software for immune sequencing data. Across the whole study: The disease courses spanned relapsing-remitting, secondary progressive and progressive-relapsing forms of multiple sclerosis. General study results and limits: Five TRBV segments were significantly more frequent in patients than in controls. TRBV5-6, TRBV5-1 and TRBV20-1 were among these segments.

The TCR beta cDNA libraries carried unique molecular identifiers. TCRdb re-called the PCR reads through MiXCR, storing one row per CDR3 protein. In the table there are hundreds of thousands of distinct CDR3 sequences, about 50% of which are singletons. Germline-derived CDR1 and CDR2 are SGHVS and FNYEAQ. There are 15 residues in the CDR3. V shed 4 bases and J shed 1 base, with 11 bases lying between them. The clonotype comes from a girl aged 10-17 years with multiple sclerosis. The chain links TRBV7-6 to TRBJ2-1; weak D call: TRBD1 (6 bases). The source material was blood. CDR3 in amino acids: CASSSGQTSYNEQFF. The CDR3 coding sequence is TGTGCCAGCAGCTCAGGACAGACGTCCTACAATGAGCAGTTCTTC.